Each of the 12 T cell receptor beta chains below was sequenced from the same sample in a study of blood T cell repertoires in COVID-19. Clones were read by immunoSEQ multiplex PCR, and TCRdb kept only the in-frame ones, dropping some. The repertoire includes some 90,000 clones, approximately 80% of them detected once, and under 20% sits in the top ten. The sequencing input was peripheral blood. These receptor sequences come from a human donor in a cohort sampled during active COVID-19.

The chain uses TRBV5-1 and TRBJ1-1, with D possibly TRBD1 on 5 matching bases. Trimming left V 4 bases short and J 4 bases short, with 17 bases between. CDR1 and CDR2 (germline): SGHRS, YFSETQ. The CDR3 spans 15 residues. Here the CDR3 DNA reads TGCGCCAGCAGCCAAGGAGGAGGGACCCGCACTGAAGCTTTCTTT. It codes for CASSQGGGTRTEAFF. The variable domain in full, with the rest retrieved from reference TRBV5-1 and TRBJ1-1, is KAGVTQTPRYLIKTRGQQVTLSCSPISGHRSVSWYQQTPGQGLQFLFEYFSETQRNKGNFPGRFSGRQFSNSRSEMNVSTLELGDSALYLCASSQGGGTRTEAFFGQGTRLTVV.

Only one count was recorded for this clone. The chain recombines TRBV2 with TRBJ2-7; tentatively, D is TRBD2 (6 bases). The CDR3 extends over 14 amino acids. Trimming removed 7 bases at V and 4 bases at J, with 17 bases between. Germline V gene lookup returns CDR1 SNHLY and CDR2 FYNNEI. CDR3 in amino acids: CASMRDSGWYEQYF. The CDR3 DNA reads as TGTGCCAGCATGCGGGACTCAGGGTGGTACGAGCAGTACTTC.

The chain is built from TRBV5-1 and TRBJ2-7; a possible D gene is TRBD1 (6 bases). Germline CDR1 SGHRS, CDR2 YFSETQ. The CDR3 contains 15 residues. V lost 4 bases and J lost 1, with 15 bases in between. Here the CDR3 reads CASSMDRSPSYEQYF. The DNA for the CDR3 is TGCGCCAGCAGCATGGACAGAAGTCCTTCCTACGAGCAGTACTTC.

The gene calls are TRBV30 and TRBJ2-3; possibly TRBD2 for D (5 bases). The V and J ends lost 0 bases and 9 bases respectively, with 7 bases between them. The CDR3 loop spans 11 amino acids. Germline CDR1 and CDR2: GTSNPN and SVGIG (reference sequence). The CDR3: CAWSVPGTQYF. The DNA of the CDR3 is TGTGCCTGGAGTGTACCGGGAACGCAGTATTTT.

V usage is TRBV2 and J usage is TRBJ1-5, with D perhaps matching TRBD1 (6 bases). This CDR3 contains 12 residues. CDR1 SNHLY and CDR2 FYNNEI come from the germline V gene. V lost 9 bases to trimming and J lost 4 bases, with 10 bases between them. CDR3 sequence: CASQGINQPQHF. For the CDR3, the DNA is TGTGCCAGTCAGGGGATTAATCAGCCCCAGCATTTT.

This CDR3 reads CASSPGTISYEQYF. CDR3 nucleotides: TGTGCCAGCAGCCCCGGGACTATCTCCTACGAGCAGTACTTC. This chain connects TRBV5-4 to TRBJ2-7; 7 nucleotides line up with TRBD2. This CDR3 is 14 amino acids long. Germline CDR1 is SGHNT and CDR2 is YYREEE (reference sequence). V gave up 4 bases and J gave up 0 bases; unmatched junction bases: 4.

This chain connects TRBV7-9 to TRBJ1-3, with D possibly TRBD1 on 6 matching bases. Between the trimmed V and J ends, which lost 5 bases and 4 bases, there was a span of 15 bases. CDR3 length equals 15 residues. CDR1 is SEHNR, CDR2 FQNEAQ, per germline (reference sequence). CDR3 DNA sequence: TGTGCCAGCAGCCCGGGACAAACAGAAGGAAACACCATATATTTT. Protein product: CASSPGQTEGNTIYF.

This chain connects TRBV4-1 to TRBJ2-7; D ambiguous. V lost 4 bases and J lost 4, with 17 bases in between. The CDR3 loop spans 15 amino acids. The germline V gene encodes CDR1 MGHRA and CDR2 YSYEKL. The CDR3 nucleotides are TGCGCCAGCAGCCCACAGACATCACAAGTTTACGAGCAGTACTTC. Amino acid sequence: CASSPQTSQVYEQYF.

The chain combines TRBV7-9 with TRBJ1-1; D ambiguous. CDR1 and CDR2 from the germline V gene are SEHNR and FQNEAQ (reference sequence). The CDR3 runs 15 residues. V was trimmed by 0 bases and J by 1 base, leaving 9 bases between them. In nucleotides, the CDR3 is TGTGCCAGCAGCTTAGCGGGTGCAGGGAACACTGAAGCTTTCTTT. This encodes CASSLAGAGNTEAFF.

As to this clone: The junction shows a germline mismatch at one end, possibly a read error. The rearrangement uses TRBV19 and TRBJ1-5; D is unclear. The length of the CDR3 is 14 residues. CDR1 is LNHDA and CDR2 is SQIVND in the germline V gene (reference sequence). In DNA form, the CDR3 reads TGTGCCAGTAGGGAGAGTAATAGCCATCAGCCCCAGCATTTT. Translated, it gives CASRESNSHQPQHF.

V usage is TRBV6-2 or TRBV6-3 and J usage is TRBJ2-7; 7 bases align to TRBD1. From germline, CDR1 is MNHEY and CDR2 SVGEGT. V shed 8 bases, J shed 2 bases, and the junction held 6 bases outside the gene matches. This CDR3 has 13 amino acids. The CDR3 nucleotides are TGTGCCAGCTGCCGGGACAGTACCTACGAGCAGTACTTC. It codes for CASCRDSTYEQYF.

The CDR3 protein is CASSERRVSSGMTYEQYF. In DNA form, the CDR3 reads TGTGCCAGCAGTGAAAGGCGGGTAAGCAGCGGGATGACCTACGAGCAGTACTTC. V is TRBV6-1 and J is TRBJ2-7, with TRBD2 identical over 7 bases. This CDR3 has 18 amino acids. CDR1 is MNHNS, CDR2 SASEGT, per germline. V dropped 2 bases and J dropped 2; count of bases not matched to a gene: 15.